This TCR beta chain came from a study of monozygotic twins with cystic fibrosis (dated by TCRdb to the early 2020s). The study in broad terms: Barcoded libraries were prepared with about 15 PCR cycles from about 3.2 micrograms of fragmented DNA. Made up mostly of children and adolescents, the cohort included ten female and six male twin pairs ranging in age from about 2.0 to 36.4 years, with a median of about 10 years. Data for three of the twin pairs had already been reported earlier in a different context. On the day blood was drawn, the twins' weight-for-height and FEVPerc (FEV1 disease centile) were ranked against those of the 1,060 cohort participants. The study compared TCR beta repertoires within and between 16 monozygotic twin pairs with cystic fibrosis to assess genetic influence on V and J gene usage.

Reading the germline V gene gives CDR1 SGHRS and CDR2 YFSETQ. Its CDR3 holds 14 amino acids, cysteine through phenylalanine. Of the read, only the CDR3 DNA is kept; its 42 bases are in frame from base 1. At the junction V is shortened by 7 bases and J by 2 bases; bases outside the gene matches: 7. Following the manufacturer's instructions, the researchers used the immunoSEQ immune profiling system to amplify TCR beta CDR3 regions via multiplex PCR. Sequencing was performed on an Illumina NextSeq system. As for the authors' bioinformatics: Sequence data were processed on the immunoSEQ Analyzer platform, and clonality was calculated as the square root of Simpson's index of productive rearrangements. Similarity in V and J usage was quantified by Jensen-Shannon distance, and CDR3 generation probabilities were calculated with OLGA. Shared CDR3 sequences were searched against the immuneACCESS database (August 2020) and VDJdb (December 2020). TCRdb provides this immuneACCESS table in a form limited to in-frame rearrangements. Some clones are lacking; in checked studies, under half of them reflect an unresolved V gene, and why the rest are absent is not known. V, J and clone size derive from that table, while D and trimming were established from the DNA sequence. This sample is represented by 14,000 or so clones; 80% to 90% of them were singletons. The ten largest clones capture approximately 0.7% of the sample.

The twin pairs came from the European Cystic Fibrosis Twin and Sibling Study Cohort, a cohort that recruited patients from approximately 160 CF clinics across 14 European countries. Zygosity and CFTR genotype were verified in-house, with zygosity tested by multiplex PCR of nine short tandem repeat loci. Peripheral blood was sampled from each twin, with clinical parameters recorded on the day of blood sampling. Genomic DNA was isolated from peripheral blood cells with phenol/chloroform and kept in TE buffer at 4 degrees C. Results the study describes overall, beyond this receptor: Significantly higher nucleotide-identical clonotype sharing was observed within monozygotic CF twin pairs than between unrelated CF individuals (P = 0.000026, Mann-Whitney). Simpson clonality was found to be generally low (median approximately 0.0086), suggesting a naive-dominated repertoire, although higher clonality was observed in the most severely affected patients. Only a small cohort was studied, and no association of shared CDR3 numbers with age, concordance or disease severity was found. In 13 of 16 pairs, V gene usage most closely resembled the co-twin's, and the same held for J usage in 8 of 16 pairs, a pattern suggesting genetic constraints.

Concerning this clone: Its antigen target is currently unknown. Per-base qualities were not stored, and no clone one base away is much larger.

The TCR sequence derives from a boy aged 10-17 years with cystic fibrosis. Material: blood. The chain couples TRBV5-1 to TRBJ2-3; TRBD2 lines up with 7 middle nucleotides. The CDR3 reads as follows: CASGPSGYTDTQYF. The sequence in DNA is TGCGCCAGCGGTCCTAGCGGCTACACAGATACGCAGTATTTT.